The 5 T cell receptor beta chains reported below all come from one sample, sequenced in a study of regulatory T cells in long-lasting Graves disease. Time point specified: newly diagnosed GD, antithyroid drugs for less than 3 months. RNA from PBMCs was the source of the TCR library. TCR beta libraries were built with iRepertoire HTBI primers and Arm-PCR of CDR3 regions. TCRdb re-called the multiplex PCR reads through MiXCR, storing one row per CDR3 protein. This sample has over 350,000 distinct CDR3 sequences, with around 15% found just once. The sample was also linked to a second study, of T cells in Graves' hyperthyroidism and ophthalmopathy.

The input for sequencing was peripheral blood mononuclear cells (PBMCs), taken at new diagnosis, from a patient treated with antithyroid drugs. These receptors were collected from a woman aged 45-60 years with Graves disease.

This clonotype was found a few times. This chain connects TRBV28 to TRBJ2-3; perhaps D is TRBD1 or TRBD2 (5 bases each). The CDR3 has 15 residues. Germline-derived CDR1 and CDR2 are MDHEN and SYDVKM. Trimming removed 2 bases from V and 3 bases from J, with 12 bases in between. This chain's CDR3 is CASSLPGPITDTQYF. CDR3 DNA sequence: TGTGCCAGCAGTTTACCGGGACCAATAACAGATACGCAGTATTTT.

This clonotype was recorded a few times. The CDR3 sequence is CASSFERSSSYNEQFF. The CDR3, as DNA: TGTGCCAGCAGCTTTGAGCGGTCGAGCTCCTACAATGAGCAGTTCTTC. The chain uses TRBV5-8 and TRBJ2-1; D is possibly TRBD2 (5 bases). CDR1 SGHTS and CDR2 YDEGEE come from the germline V gene. The ends were cut back, 2 bases at V and 0 bases at J, with 12 bases in the middle. This CDR3 spans 16 amino acids.

This clonotype was recorded at least ten times. This chain links TRBV2 with TRBJ2-5, with 7 bases fitting TRBD1. Per germline, CDR1 SNHLY and CDR2 FYNNEI. The CDR3 sequence is 13 residues long. The V segment lost 8 bases and the J segment 1 base; nucleotides outside the gene matches: 4. The CDR3 is CASSGQVQETQYF. DNA for the CDR3: TGTGCCAGCTCCGGACAGGTCCAAGAGACCCAGTACTTC. Looking up the rest from reference TRBV2 and TRBJ2-5 gives the full variable domain: EPEVTQTPSHQVTQMGQEVILRCVPISNHLYFYWYRQILGQKVEFLVSFYNNEISEKSEIFDDQFSVERPDGSNFTLKIRSTKLEDSAMYFCASSGQVQETQYFGPGTRLLVL.

This clonotype turned up a few times. The chain recombines TRBV7-9 with TRBJ2-7; D unclear. The germline V and J ends were trimmed by 5 bases and 2 bases, with 13 bases remaining between them. CDR3 size: 14 residues. Germline CDR1 SEHNR, CDR2 FQNEAQ (reference sequence). Here the CDR3 DNA reads TGTGCCAGCAGCCCCAGACCCCAGGCCTACGAGCAGTACTTC. Its protein product is CASSPRPQAYEQYF. The entire variable domain, with the rest obtained from reference TRBV7-9 and TRBJ2-7, is as follows: DTGVSQNPRHKITKRGQNVTFRCDPISEHNRLYWYRQTLGQGPEFLTYFQNEAQLEKSRLLSDRFSAERPKGSFSTLEIQRTEQGDSAMYLCASSPRPQAYEQYFGPGTRLTVT.

The sample holds many counts of this clonotype. The V gene is TRBV7-3, the J gene TRBJ2-3; TRBD1 is a possible D gene (6 bases). There are 17 residues in the CDR3. Germline V CDR1 and CDR2: SGHTA, FQGTGA. The V gene lost 5 bases and the J gene lost 1 base, with 19 bases spanning the gap. In nucleotides, the CDR3 is TGTGCCAGCAGCCAATCCCGGGGTGGGGGCGGCACAGATACGCAGTATTTT. This gives the protein CASSQSRGGGGTDTQYF.